This TCR beta chain was retrieved from a study of blood T cell repertoires in COVID-19. Study-wide context: The United States, Italy and Spain supplied acute and convalescent COVID-19 samples.

This clone was detected only once. CDR3 length: 18 amino acids. This table comes from immunoSEQ multiplex PCR, and its TCRdb copy is limited to in-frame clones, with some not included. The sample lists some 260,000 clones, 70% to 90% occurring once. The sample taken for sequencing was peripheral blood. V is TRBV12-1 and J is TRBJ2-1; the D call TRBD2 from the table was never checked on the DNA. TRBV12-1 is recorded as a pseudogene. The sequence was collected from a woman aged 25 to 39 with acute or convalescent COVID-19. CDR3 sequence: CASSFGASGTHFYNEQFF. CDR3 DNA sequence: TGTGCCAGCAGCTTTGGAGCTAGCGGGACTCATTTCTACAATGAGCAGTTCTTC.